Below, one TCR beta chain is given with its context. No cognate antigen has been identified for it. Per-base qualities were not stored, and no clone one base away is much larger. Using the deep immunoSEQ assay, TCR CDR3 regions were amplified from genomic DNA by multiplex PCR. Extracted genomic DNA from each cell subset was spread evenly across all wells of several immunoSEQ 96-well plates, with each plate serving as a replicate. For sorted subsets, each replicate PCR was loaded with around 220 ng genomic DNA, equivalent to about 33,000 T cell genomes. Purified libraries were quantified with a Qubit 3.0 fluorometer, sized on a Bioanalyzer 2100, and re-quantified with the KAPA Library Quantification kit. A separate single-read 150-cycle Illumina NextSeq 550 flow cell was used to sequence each immunoSEQ 96-well plate. The study's own analysis went as follows. The immunoSEQ output contained only junctional sequences without quality scores, so filtering could not match that applied to full-length reads. Sequences were annotated with PyIR, a Python wrapper for IgBLAST v1.9, using IMGT germline references to assign V/J genes and CDR3. Reads were removed for weak V/J assignments (E-value above 1e-6), missing CDR3, stop codons, out-of-frame junctions, or ambiguous translated residues. V3J clonotypes were defined as sequences sharing an identical inferred V gene, J gene, and CDR3 amino acid sequence. To compute the percentage overlap between repertoires, the number of shared unique clonotypes was divided by the size of the smaller repertoire. RTK rarefaction, the Chao1 estimator, and Recon v2.1 estimates of unobserved clonotypes were used to assess repertoire richness. Generation probabilities were computed with OLGA for all TCRbeta clonotypes obtained by the gDNA method from a few donors. TCRdb retrieved this table from immuneACCESS and kept in-frame rearrangements only. Not all clones are present; in checked studies, unresolved V genes account for under half, and no reason is known for the remainder. V and J calls plus clone size are reproduced from that table; the DNA served to infer D and trimming. The sample data list approximately 590,000 clones, and roughly 95% of these were observed just once. Jointly, the top ten make up roughly 0.1% of the sample.

Inclusive of the bounding cysteine and phenylalanine, the CDR3 is 15 residues long. The DNA shown is the 45-base CDR3, in frame from base 1. Per the germline V gene (reference sequence), PRHDT is the CDR1 and FYEKMQ is the CDR2. Trimming removed 6 bases from V and 7 bases from J; the gene matches leave 11 bases unexplained. The data belong to a study of shared clonotypes between healthy human individuals (TCRdb year 2020). Looking at the study overall: The cohort comprised a couple of women and a few men aged 18 to 49 years. For each donor, three plates each were used for CD4 naive and CD4 memory, two plates were used for CD8 naive, and one plate was used for CD8 memory. To estimate repertoire size and how much clonotype sharing occurs between individuals, the study deeply sequenced the blood TCR repertoires of several healthy adults. Different laboratories and diverse techniques were used to prepare libraries and sequence TCR repertoires, to increase sequencing depth and limit assay-specific biases. Per donor, leukapheresis produced somewhere between about 0.85 and 10 billion PBMCs.

Overall results and qualifications from the work: Sampling was restricted to blood, and TCR repertoires in tissue are likely to differ from TCR repertoires in blood. Naive subsets generally had larger estimated clonotype richness than memory subsets. The small number of donors limited the genetic and exposure-history diversity represented. When a handful of donors were compared, the shared fraction of clonotypes was about 5.4% for naive CD4, 3% to 4% for naive CD8, about 2.4% for memory CD4, and roughly 0.4% for memory CD8. Compared with non-shared clonotypes, clonotypes shared by all four sorted-subset donors had higher generation probabilities. Pairwise subsampling led to the expectation that sequencing depth would affect the degree of clonotype sharing among donors. Rarefaction of sorted-subset datasets indicated incomplete sequencing despite the large sequencing depth.

CD8 naive samples were obtained by positive selection for CCR7 among CD45RO-negative cells, yielding a CD45RA+CCR7+ population from which TemRA cells were excluded. Healthy HIV-negative adults with no recently reported acute infections or vaccinations were included as donors. All donors were Caucasian adults living in Nashville, Tennessee, USA. Blood was collected by leukapheresis, and PBMCs were isolated by Ficoll-Histopaque density gradient centrifugation and then cryopreserved in liquid nitrogen vapor phase. Analytical flow cytometry was used to check the purity and quantity of each magnetically sorted T cell population. From each sorted fraction, genomic DNA was isolated and quantified by UV absorbance on a Nanodrop 2000c.

The sequence is built from TRBV13 and TRBJ2-2, with TRBD1 identical over 7 junction bases. The clonotype comes from a woman aged 25 to 39 in good health. The sample comprised naive CD8+ T cells sorted from blood. In light of the paper, this sample's cell subset or site label describes: CD45RA+CCR7+. This receptor has the CDR3 CASRGRTGDDGELFF. Read as DNA, the sequence is TGTGCCAGCAGGGGGAGAACAGGGGATGACGGGGAGCTGTTTTTT.